Listed below are T cell receptor beta chains from one sample, sequenced in a study of Ad26.COV2.S vaccination and SARS-CoV-2 variants. Produced via immunoSEQ multiplex PCR; TCRdb's table is partial and in-frame only. Among about 350,000 clones listed, 92% were seen once. The sequencing used peripheral blood, collected after recovery from COVID-19. These receptors were taken from a human donor who had recovered from COVID-19. Both conserved end residues are part of each CDR3. The D gene is left open where the match is weak. The size field is filled for only some rows; it gives once, few, many or a size class.

v_gene	d_gene	j_gene	abundance	CDR3aa	CDR3nt
TRBV3-1/TRBV3-2	NA	TRBJ1-1	NA	CASSRITGMNTEAFF	TGTGCCAGCAGCCGAATCACAGGGATGAACACTGAAGCTTTCTTT
TRBV6-5	NA	TRBJ2-2	NA	CASSYSKGAGELFF	TGTGCCAGCAGTTACTCGAAGGGTGCCGGGGAGCTGTTTTTT
TRBV27	NA	TRBJ1-2	few	CASSTSGGNYGYTF	TGTGCCAGCAGCACTTCTGGGGGTAACTATGGCTACACCTTC
TRBV7-6	TRBD1	TRBJ2-7	NA	CASSPGTGGAGEQYF	TGTGCCAGCAGCCCGGGGACAGGGGGCGCCGGGGAGCAGTACTTC
TRBV18	NA	TRBJ1-2	NA	CASSSGDFYGYTF	TGTGCCAGCTCAAGTGGGGACTTCTATGGCTACACCTTC
TRBV3-1/TRBV3-2	NA	TRBJ1-5	NA	CASSQLSGSEPQHF	TGTGCCAGCAGCCAATTATCAGGGTCGGAGCCCCAGCATTTT
TRBV9	NA	TRBJ1-1	NA	CASSVASQGGGEAFF	TGTGCCAGCAGCGTAGCTTCCCAAGGGGGTGGTGAAGCTTTCTTT
TRBV15	NA	TRBJ1-1	once	CATSRVGGLNTEAFF	TGTGCCACCAGCAGAGTGGGGGGGCTGAACACTGAAGCTTTCTTT
TRBV5-4	NA	TRBJ2-3	NA	CASSLGLGAGVLDTQYF	TGTGCCAGCAGCTTGGGTCTGGGGGCGGGGGTGTTAGATACGCAGTATTTT
TRBV5-6	TRBD1	TRBJ1-5	NA	CASSSFPGQGVGQPQHF	TGTGCCAGCAGCTCCTTTCCCGGACAGGGAGTCGGTCAGCCCCAGCATTTT
TRBV21-1	NA	TRBJ1-1	once	CASSKVGGNTEAFF	TGTGCCAGCAGCAAAGTAGGGGGGAACACTGAAGCTTTCTTT
TRBV27	NA	TRBJ1-2	NA	CASSAGSLNYGYTF	TGTGCCAGCAGTGCTGGGTCGCTTAACTATGGCTACACCTTC
TRBV6-2/TRBV6-3	NA	TRBJ2-5	NA	CASSYGRETQYF	TGTGCCAGCAGTTACGGGCGAGAGACCCAGTACTTC
TRBV6-2/TRBV6-3	TRBD1	TRBJ1-5	NA	CASSMGTGRYSNQPQHF	TGTGCCAGCAGTATGGGGACAGGCAGGTATAGCAATCAGCCCCAGCATTTT
TRBV2	NA	TRBJ1-2	NA	CASSEAEADLSHGYTF	TGTGCCAGCAGTGAAGCGGAGGCAGATCTTAGTCATGGCTACACCTTC
TRBV27	TRBD1	TRBJ1-2	NA	CASRGGTGPPGYTF	TGTGCCAGCAGGGGGGGGACAGGACCCCCCGGCTACACCTTC
TRBV6-1	NA	TRBJ1-2	few	CASSEWAADYGYTF	TGTGCCAGCAGTGAGTGGGCGGCTGACTATGGCTACACCTTC
TRBV6-6	NA	TRBJ2-3	NA	CASSPSRDGSLTQYF	TGTGCCAGCAGTCCAAGCCGGGACGGAAGCCTAACGCAGTATTTT
TRBV6-5	TRBD1	TRBJ1-1	NA	CASSYWDRGQTEAFF	TGTGCCAGCAGTTACTGGGACAGGGGGCAAACTGAAGCTTTCTTT
TRBV7-8	NA	TRBJ2-7	NA	CASSLESAGAGYEQYF	TGTGCCAGCAGCTTAGAGTCGGCAGGGGCAGGATACGAGCAGTACTTC
TRBV6-2/TRBV6-3	NA	TRBJ1-5	once	CASSTARWQPQHF	TGTGCCAGCAGCACCGCCAGGTGGCAGCCCCAGCATTTT
TRBV6-2/TRBV6-3	NA	TRBJ2-1	NA	CASSYEGSSYNEQFF	TGTGCCAGCAGTTACGAGGGAAGCTCCTACAATGAGCAGTTCTTC
TRBV5-4	NA	TRBJ1-1	NA	CASSTPGQGRAFF	TGTGCCAGCAGCACCCCAGGGCAGGGTAGAGCTTTCTTT
TRBV11-3	TRBD2	TRBJ2-2	NA	CASARGRGANTGELFF	TGTGCCAGCGCGCGGGGGCGGGGGGCGAACACCGGGGAGCTGTTTTTT
TRBV5-4	TRBD2	TRBJ2-2	NA	CASSFGGGVTGELFF	TGTGCCAGCAGCTTCGGCGGGGGGGTGACCGGGGAGCTGTTTTTT
TRBV6-5	TRBD1	TRBJ2-7	NA	CASSLDRVVEEQYF	TGTGCCAGCAGTCTTGACAGGGTGGTGGAGGAGCAGTACTTC
TRBV7-3	NA	TRBJ1-1	NA	CASSSDRNTEAFF	TGTGCCAGCAGCTCCGACAGGAACACTGAAGCTTTCTTT
TRBV29-1	NA	TRBJ2-6	NA	CSATTGPSGANVLTF	TGCAGCGCTACGACCGGACCATCTGGGGCCAACGTCCTGACTTTC
TRBV5-4	TRBD2	TRBJ2-7	NA	CASSPSGGALYEQYF	TGTGCCAGCAGCCCTAGCGGGGGGGCTCTCTACGAGCAGTACTTC
TRBV7-9	NA	TRBJ1-1	NA	CASSLSGYTEAFF	TGTGCCAGCAGCTTATCAGGGTACACTGAAGCTTTCTTT
TRBV24-1	NA	TRBJ1-5	NA	CATSEGGVYSNQPQHF	TGTGCCACCAGTGAGGGGGGGGTCTATAGCAATCAGCCCCAGCATTTT
TRBV27	NA	TRBJ1-1	NA	CASRVGMNTEAFF	TGTGCCAGCAGGGTCGGAATGAACACTGAAGCTTTCTTT
TRBV4-1	NA	TRBJ2-7	NA	CASSRTAPDDEQYF	TGCGCCAGCAGCCGGACCGCCCCGGACGACGAGCAGTACTTC
TRBV6-1	NA	TRBJ2-1	NA	CASSERMGSSEQFF	TGTGCCAGCAGTGAACGGATGGGTAGCAGTGAGCAGTTCTTC
TRBV5-5	NA	TRBJ1-5	NA	CASSTRGNQPQHF	TGTGCCAGCAGCACCAGGGGCAATCAGCCCCAGCATTTT
TRBV6-6	TRBD1	TRBJ1-5	NA	CAGGQGNQPQHF	TGTGCCGGGGGACAGGGTAATCAGCCCCAGCATTTT
TRBV12-3/TRBV12-4	NA	TRBJ1-3	NA	CASSPFGNTIYF	TGTGCCAGCAGCCCCTTCGGAAACACCATATATTTT
TRBV6-2/TRBV6-3	NA	TRBJ1-3	NA	CASSLFSGNTIYF	TGTGCCAGCAGTCTATTCTCTGGAAACACCATATATTTT
TRBV2	TRBD2	TRBJ2-7	NA	CASSGRAGGGAKGNQEQYF	TGTGCCAGCAGTGGGCGCGCCGGCGGGGGGGCCAAGGGGAATCAAGAGCAGTACTTC
TRBV7-9	NA	TRBJ2-6	NA	CASGQGSGANVLTF	TGTGCCAGTGGTCAGGGCTCTGGGGCCAACGTCCTGACTTTC
TRBV28	NA	TRBJ1-5	NA	CASSFFGGQNQPQHF	TGTGCCAGCAGTTTCTTTGGGGGTCAGAATCAGCCCCAGCATTTT
TRBV3-1/TRBV3-2	TRBD1	TRBJ1-3	NA	CASSQQQTGLSGNTIYF	TGTGCCAGCAGCCAACAACAGACAGGGCTAAGCGGAAACACCATATATTTT
TRBV5-6	NA	TRBJ1-1	NA	CASSFQDTEAFF	TGTGCCAGCAGCTTTCAGGATACTGAAGCTTTCTTT
TRBV4-2	NA	TRBJ2-1	NA	CASSPGGLFLDEQFF	TGTGCCAGCAGCCCCGGCGGACTCTTTTTGGATGAGCAGTTCTTC
TRBV9	TRBD1	TRBJ1-2	NA	CASSAADRGGYTF	TGTGCCAGCAGCGCCGCGGACAGGGGTGGCTACACCTTC
TRBV4-1	TRBD1	TRBJ1-2	NA	CASSLDRDRDHYGYTF	TGCGCCAGCAGCCTCGACCGGGACAGGGACCACTATGGCTACACCTTC
TRBV4-1	TRBD1	TRBJ2-2	NA	CASSHPPGQGAGELFF	TGCGCCAGCAGCCATCCCCCGGGACAGGGGGCCGGGGAGCTGTTTTTT
TRBV7-2	TRBD2	TRBJ2-1	NA	CASSSRTSGGSYNEQFF	TGTGCCAGCAGCAGCAGGACTAGCGGGGGTTCCTACAATGAGCAGTTCTTC
TRBV5-1	NA	TRBJ1-1	few	CASSLEGRGGAEAFF	TGCGCCAGCAGCTTGGAGGGCAGGGGAGGTGCTGAAGCTTTCTTT
TRBV11-2	NA	TRBJ1-2	NA	CASSFEVLYGYTF	TGTGCCAGCAGCTTTGAGGTCCTCTATGGCTACACCTTC
TRBV12-3/TRBV12-4	NA	TRBJ1-1	NA	CASSLLNTEAFF	TGTGCCAGCAGTTTACTGAACACTGAAGCTTTCTTT